The T cell receptor beta chain under discussion was sequenced for a study of Graves' ophthalmopathy and Graves' hyperthyroidism. Study as a whole: Peripheral blood was collected at initial diagnosis, before any treatment. Study-wide points: In predicting ophthalmopathy progression, the model reached around 65% sensitivity and around 72% specificity.

This clonotype occurred many times. Its antigen is not known. From RNA, the CDR3 regions of TCR beta chains were amplified and sequenced. Following a first-round RT-PCR that used HTBI primers, a second-round multiplex PCR was carried out. Each CDR3 protein gets one entry after TCRdb re-called the multiplex PCR reads with MiXCR. The sample contains 300,000 to 400,000 distinct CDR3 sequences, roughly a sixth of which appear only once. The CDR3 is 14 amino acids. Germline CDR1 SQVTM, CDR2 ANQGSEA. After removal of 7 bases from V and 5 bases from J, the junction contained 10 bases not matched to a gene. Ophthalmopathy in the donors was of moderate-to-severe activity, with CAS ≥3, NOSPECS ≥4 and duration under 3 months. Orbital computed tomography and thyroid ultrasound, along with TRAb, serum thyroxine and clinical symptoms, underpinned diagnosis.

The genes are TRBV29-1 and TRBJ2-5; the match to TRBD1 covers 10 bases. Material: peripheral blood. The sequence was collected from an adult man with Graves' ophthalmopathy. This CDR3 reads CSATPGQGWETQYF. DNA of the CDR3: TGCAGCGCTACACCGGGACAGGGGTGGGAGACCCAGTACTTC. The whole variable domain, filled in from reference TRBV29-1 and TRBJ2-5, reads SAVISQKPSRDICQRGTSLTIQCQVDSQVTMMFWYRQQPGQSLTLIATANQGSEATYESGFVIDKFPISRPNLTFSTLTVSNMSPEDSSIYLCSATPGQGWETQYFGPGTRLLVL.